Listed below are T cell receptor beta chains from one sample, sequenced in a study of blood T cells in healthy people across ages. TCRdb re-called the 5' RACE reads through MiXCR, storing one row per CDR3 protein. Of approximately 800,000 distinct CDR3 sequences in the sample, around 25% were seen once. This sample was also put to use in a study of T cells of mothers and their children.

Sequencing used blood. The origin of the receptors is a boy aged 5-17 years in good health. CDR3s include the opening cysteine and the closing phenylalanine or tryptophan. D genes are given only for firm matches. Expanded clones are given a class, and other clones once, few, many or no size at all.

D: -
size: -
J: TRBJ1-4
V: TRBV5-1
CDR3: CASSLGDSNEKLFF
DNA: TGCGCCAGCAGCTTGGGAGACAGTAATGAAAAACTGTTTTTT

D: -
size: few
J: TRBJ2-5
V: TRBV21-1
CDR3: CASSNRTSGRAGETQYF
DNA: TGTGCCAGCAGCAACCGGACTAGCGGGAGGGCTGGGGAGACCCAGTACTTC

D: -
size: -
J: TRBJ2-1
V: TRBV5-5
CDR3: CASSFFREGYNEQFF
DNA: TGTGCCAGCAGCTTTTTCCGCGAGGGGTACAATGAGCAGTTCTTC

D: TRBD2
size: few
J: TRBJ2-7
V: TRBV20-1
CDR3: CSARGTGGRTYEQYF
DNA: TGCAGTGCTAGAGGAACTGGCGGGAGGACCTACGAGCAGTACTTC

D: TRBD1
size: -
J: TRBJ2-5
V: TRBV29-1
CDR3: CSGAGTAKEAQYF
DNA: TGCAGCGGTGCCGGGACAGCGAAAGAGGCCCAGTACTTC

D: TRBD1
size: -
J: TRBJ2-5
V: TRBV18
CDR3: CASLETGIAETQYF
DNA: TGTGCCAGCTTGGAGACAGGGATCGCAGAGACCCAGTACTTC

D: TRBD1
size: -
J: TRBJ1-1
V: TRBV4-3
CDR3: CASSQDDRANTEAFF
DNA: TGCGCCAGCAGCCAAGATGACAGGGCAAACACTGAAGCTTTCTTT

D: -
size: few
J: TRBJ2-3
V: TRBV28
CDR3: CASSLDGAGLTDTQYF
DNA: TGTGCCAGCAGTTTAGATGGTGCGGGCCTCACAGATACGCAGTATTTT

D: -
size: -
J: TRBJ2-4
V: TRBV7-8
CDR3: CASSLAQDEGIQYF
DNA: TGTGCCAGCAGCTTAGCGCAGGACGAGGGCATTCAGTACTTC

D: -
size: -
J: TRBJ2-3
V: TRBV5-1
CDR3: CASSLPTGTHITDTQYF
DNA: TGCGCCAGCAGCTTGCCCACCGGGACCCACATCACAGATACGCAGTATTTT

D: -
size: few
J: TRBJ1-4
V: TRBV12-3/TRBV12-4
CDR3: CASSSGAGFTTNEKLFF
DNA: TGTGCCAGCAGTTCGGGGGCGGGATTCACAACTAATGAAAAACTGTTTTTT

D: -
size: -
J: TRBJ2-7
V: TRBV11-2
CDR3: CASSFDDRLHYEQYF
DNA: TGTGCCAGCAGCTTCGACGACAGGCTCCACTACGAGCAGTACTTC

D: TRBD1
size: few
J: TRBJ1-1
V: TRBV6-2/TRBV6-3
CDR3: CASRTPDRGYTEAFF
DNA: TGTGCCAGCAGAACCCCGGACAGGGGGTACACTGAAGCTTTCTTT

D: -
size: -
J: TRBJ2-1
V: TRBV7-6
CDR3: CASSSTLDLSYNEQFF
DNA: TGTGCCAGCAGCTCTACTCTCGACCTCTCCTACAATGAGCAGTTCTTC

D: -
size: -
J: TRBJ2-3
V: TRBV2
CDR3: CASKGAGTDTQYF
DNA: TGTGCCAGCAAGGGCGCGGGCACAGATACGCAGTATTTT

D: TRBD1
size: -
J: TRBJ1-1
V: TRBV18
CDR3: CASSHSTGDRVFF
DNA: TGTGCCAGCTCACATTCAACAGGGGACCGGGTGTTCTTT

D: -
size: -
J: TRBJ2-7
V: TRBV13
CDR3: CASSFRDSAYEQYF
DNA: TGTGCCAGCAGCTTTAGGGACTCGGCATACGAGCAGTACTTC

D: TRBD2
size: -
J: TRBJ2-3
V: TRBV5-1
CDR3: CASSLGTSGAPRPDTQYF
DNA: TGCGCCAGCAGCCTGGGGACTAGCGGAGCCCCTCGCCCAGATACGCAGTATTTT

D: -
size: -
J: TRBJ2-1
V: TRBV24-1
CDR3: CATSDFREQFF
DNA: TGTGCCACCAGTGATTTCAGGGAGCAGTTCTTC

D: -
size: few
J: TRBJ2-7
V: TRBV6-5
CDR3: CASRRQGLAYEQYF
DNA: TGTGCCAGCAGGCGACAGGGACTTGCCTACGAGCAGTACTTC

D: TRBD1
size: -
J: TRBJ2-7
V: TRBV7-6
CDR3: CASSPGVTGDYEQYF
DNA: TGTGCCAGCAGCCCCGGCGTGACAGGGGACTACGAGCAGTACTTC

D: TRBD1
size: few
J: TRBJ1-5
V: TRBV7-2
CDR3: CASSSGTGLHF
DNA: TGTGCCAGCAGCTCCGGGACAGGGCTTCATTTT

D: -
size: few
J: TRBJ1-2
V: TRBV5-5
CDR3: CASSLTTGGYGYTF
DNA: TGTGCCAGCAGCTTGACCACAGGAGGGTATGGCTACACCTTC

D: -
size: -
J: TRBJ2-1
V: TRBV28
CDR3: CASSSPSTSSYNEQFF
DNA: TGTGCCAGCAGTTCTCCGTCGACTAGCTCCTACAATGAGCAGTTCTTC

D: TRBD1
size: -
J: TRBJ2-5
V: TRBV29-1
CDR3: CSAVTGGTETQYF
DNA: TGCAGCGCTGTGACAGGGGGCACAGAGACCCAGTACTTC

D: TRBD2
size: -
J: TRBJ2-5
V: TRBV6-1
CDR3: CASNFAIAGGLQETQYF
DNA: TGTGCCAGCAACTTTGCTATAGCGGGGGGGCTTCAAGAGACCCAGTACTTC

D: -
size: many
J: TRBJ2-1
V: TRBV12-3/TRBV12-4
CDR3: CASSQWAARNEQFF
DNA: TGTGCCAGCAGCCAGTGGGCCGCAAGAAATGAGCAGTTCTTC

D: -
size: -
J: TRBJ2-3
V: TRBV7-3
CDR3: CASSLGGPAAITDTQCF
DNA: TGTGCCAGCAGCTTAGGGGGACCAGCGGCTATCACAGATACGCAGTGTTTT

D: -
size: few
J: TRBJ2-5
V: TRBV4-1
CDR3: CASSQFGLWETQYF
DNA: TGCGCCAGCAGCCAATTTGGGCTTTGGGAGACCCAGTACTTC

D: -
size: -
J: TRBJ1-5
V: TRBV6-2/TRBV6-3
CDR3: CASSYAASASNQPQHF
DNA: TGTGCCAGCAGTTACGCAGCATCAGCCAGCAATCAGCCCCAGCATTTT

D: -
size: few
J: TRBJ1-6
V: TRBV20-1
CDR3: CSASGRGPGSNSPLHF
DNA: TGCAGTGCTTCGGGGCGAGGCCCGGGGAGCAATTCACCCCTCCACTTT

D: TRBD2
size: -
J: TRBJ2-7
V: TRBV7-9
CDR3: CASTPGGGYEQYF
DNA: TGTGCCAGCACTCCGGGAGGGGGATACGAGCAGTACTTC

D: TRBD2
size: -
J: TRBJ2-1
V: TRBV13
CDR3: CASSLELAGGNEQFF
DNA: TGTGCCAGCAGCTTAGAACTAGCGGGGGGCAATGAGCAGTTCTTC

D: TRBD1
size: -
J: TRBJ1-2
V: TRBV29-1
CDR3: CSVLQGVRNYGYTF
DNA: TGCAGCGTTCTCCAGGGGGTGAGGAACTATGGCTACACCTTC

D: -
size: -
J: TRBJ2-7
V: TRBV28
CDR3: CASSLRSRAPFYEQYF
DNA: TGTGCCAGCAGTCTGCGATCGAGGGCCCCCTTCTACGAGCAGTACTTC

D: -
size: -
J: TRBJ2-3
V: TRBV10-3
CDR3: CAISVSGATDTQYF
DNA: TGTGCCATCAGTGTGTCAGGGGCCACAGATACGCAGTATTTT

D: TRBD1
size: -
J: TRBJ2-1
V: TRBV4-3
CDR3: CASSQTGQVFNEQFF
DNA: TGCGCCAGCAGCCAAACGGGACAGGTTTTCAATGAGCAGTTCTTC

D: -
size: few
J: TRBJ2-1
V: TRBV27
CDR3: CASSLSSAPSYNEQFF
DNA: TGTGCCAGCAGTTTATCATCGGCCCCTTCCTACAATGAGCAGTTCTTC

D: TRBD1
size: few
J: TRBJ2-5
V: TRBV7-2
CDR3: CASSYDRVQETQYF
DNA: TGTGCCAGCAGCTATGACAGGGTCCAAGAGACCCAGTACTTC

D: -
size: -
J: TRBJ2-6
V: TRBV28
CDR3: CASSLGGNSGANVLTF
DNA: TGTGCCAGCAGTTTAGGGGGAAACTCTGGGGCCAACGTCCTGACTTTC

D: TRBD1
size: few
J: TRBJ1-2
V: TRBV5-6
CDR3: CASSQGAVYYGYTF
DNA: TGTGCCAGCAGCCAGGGGGCGGTTTACTATGGCTACACCTTC

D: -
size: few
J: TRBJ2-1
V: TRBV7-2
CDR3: CASSSRDIFLSYNEQFF
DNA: TGTGCCAGCAGCTCCCGGGACATCTTCCTCTCCTACAATGAGCAGTTCTTC

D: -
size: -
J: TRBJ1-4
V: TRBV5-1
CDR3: CASSLLDPGEKLFF
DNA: TGCGCCAGCAGCTTGTTAGACCCAGGTGAAAAACTGTTTTTT

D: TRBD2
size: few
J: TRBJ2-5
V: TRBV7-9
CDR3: CASSTSGLAGATETQYF
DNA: TGTGCCAGCAGCACCTCGGGACTAGCGGGGGCCACGGAGACCCAGTACTTC

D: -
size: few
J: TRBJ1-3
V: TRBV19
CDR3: CASSTAAASSGNTIYF
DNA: TGTGCCAGTAGTACAGCGGCTGCCAGCTCTGGAAACACCATATATTTT

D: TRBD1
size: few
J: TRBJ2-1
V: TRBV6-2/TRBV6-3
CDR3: CASSSPGQGSAEQFF
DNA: TGTGCCAGCAGTTCACCGGGACAGGGCTCAGCTGAGCAGTTCTTC

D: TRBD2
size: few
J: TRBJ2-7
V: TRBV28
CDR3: CASGEAGAEQYF
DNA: TGTGCCAGCGGGGAAGCGGGAGCCGAGCAGTACTTC

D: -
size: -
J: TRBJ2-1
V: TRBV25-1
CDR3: CASSESSYNEQFF
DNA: TGTGCCAGCAGTGAATCGAGCTACAATGAGCAGTTCTTC

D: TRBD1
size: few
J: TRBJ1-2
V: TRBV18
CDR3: CASSRDRNYGYTF
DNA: TGTGCCAGCTCACGGGACAGGAACTACGGCTACACCTTC

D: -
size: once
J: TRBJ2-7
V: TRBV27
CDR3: CASGTPQAGSYEQYF
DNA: TGTGCCAGCGGAACACCACAGGCGGGGTCCTACGAGCAGTACTTC

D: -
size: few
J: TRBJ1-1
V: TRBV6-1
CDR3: CASSEITNTEAFF
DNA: TGTGCCAGCAGTGAAATTACGAACACTGAAGCTTTCTTT

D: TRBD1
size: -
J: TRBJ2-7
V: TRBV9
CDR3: CASSVGQETYEQYF
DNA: TGTGCCAGCAGCGTCGGACAGGAGACCTACGAGCAGTACTTC

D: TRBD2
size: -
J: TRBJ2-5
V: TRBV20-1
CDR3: CSASQTRDLREGLTETQYF
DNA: TGCAGTGCTTCCCAAACCAGAGATTTGCGGGAGGGCCTTACGGAGACCCAGTACTTC